The rows below give T cell receptor beta chains drawn from one sample of a study of patients and donors after allogeneic stem cell transplantation. TCRdb re-called the RT-PCR reads through MiXCR, storing one row per CDR3 protein. Of over 150,000 distinct CDR3 sequences in the sample, about 29% were seen once. What was sequenced was blood, either unsorted or a sorted T cell fraction (not recorded which). These receptor sequences come from a human donor who was either an allogeneic HSCT recipient or a stem cell or donor lymphocyte infusion donor (not recorded which). It is not recorded whose cells these are; they may come from a transplant donor. CDR3s include the opening cysteine and the closing phenylalanine or tryptophan. Each record gives: V gene, J gene, D gene, clone size, CDR3 DNA, CDR3 protein. D genes are given only for firm matches. Rows may omit the clone size; those that give it use once, few, many or a size class.

TRBV4-3	TRBJ2-7	TRBD1	.	TGCGCCAGCAGCCCCATGGACAGGGGACCAAACGAGCAGTACTTC	CASSPMDRGPNEQYF
TRBV20-1	TRBJ2-2	TRBD2	.	TGCAGTGCTAGAGTTCTAGCGGGAGGGCCAAGCGGGGAGCTGTTTTTT	CSARVLAGGPSGELFF
TRBV12-3/TRBV12-4	TRBJ1-5	.	.	TGTGCCAGCAGTCCCTCCAATCAGCCCCAGCATTTT	CASSPSNQPQHF
TRBV7-2	TRBJ2-3	TRBD1	once	TGTGCCAGCAGCTTAGACAGGGGATCGCGGCAGTATTTT	CASSLDRGSRQYF
TRBV19	TRBJ2-2	TRBD2	few	TGTGCCAGTAGTCCAGGACTAGCGGGAGCTCAGGACACCGGGGAGCTGTTTTTT	CASSPGLAGAQDTGELFF
TRBV9	TRBJ2-1	TRBD2	.	TGTGCCAGCAGCGGGACTAGCGGCCCCTATGAGCAGTTCTTC	CASSGTSGPYEQFF
TRBV5-1	TRBJ1-5	.	.	TGCGCCAGCAGCTTGGCCCAGGGTGGGCCCCAGCATTTT	CASSLAQGGPQHF
TRBV4-2	TRBJ2-1	.	few	TGTGCCAGCAGCCAGGAAAAGGGAGATGGGGGTGAGCAGTTCTTC	CASSQEKGDGGEQFF
TRBV4-2	TRBJ1-4	TRBD1	.	TGTGCCAGCAGCCAAGATGGCACACACAGGGGCGGAAAACTGTTTTTT	CASSQDGTHRGGKLFF
TRBV12-3/TRBV12-4	TRBJ1-1	.	many	TGTGCCAGCAGTTTAATGGAGAATTTGAACACTGAAGCTTTCTTT	CASSLMENLNTEAFF
TRBV7-6	TRBJ1-2	TRBD1	.	TGTGCCAGCAGCGCAGGGGGTTATAACTATGGCTACACCTTC	CASSAGGYNYGYTF
TRBV28	TRBJ2-5	.	.	TGTGCCAGCAATACCGGGGACTGGACGGGTGGGACCCAGTACTTC	CASNTGDWTGGTQYF
TRBV20-1	TRBJ2-1	.	.	TGCAGTGCTAGTTACGGATACAATGAGCAGTTCTTC	CSASYGYNEQFF
TRBV24-1	TRBJ2-3	TRBD2	many	TGTGCCACCAGTGACCATAGCGGGAGTGGCACAGATACGCAGTATTTT	CATSDHSGSGTDTQYF
TRBV4-3	TRBJ2-5	TRBD1	.	TGCGCCAGCAGCCAAGAGAACAGGGGGCTGGAGACCCAGTACTTC	CASSQENRGLETQYF
TRBV7-6	TRBJ2-1	.	.	TGTGCCAGCAGCTTAGGACTAAGCTCCTACAATGAGCAGTTCTTC	CASSLGLSSYNEQFF
TRBV7-2	TRBJ2-5	TRBD2	few	TGTGCCAGCAGCGAGAGGGGAGGGCTAGCGTACCAAGAGACCCAGTACTTC	CASSERGGLAYQETQYF
TRBV7-3	TRBJ2-3	.	.	TGTGCCAGCAGCCCATCACAGGGAAGGCCGCAGTATTTT	CASSPSQGRPQYF
TRBV9	TRBJ2-5	TRBD2	.	TGTGCCAGCAGCGTATCATATCGTGATCGAGCGGGAGCCGAGACCCAGTACTTC	CASSVSYRDRAGAETQYF
TRBV5-1	TRBJ2-5	TRBD2	.	TGCGCCAGCAGCTTCCTCGCCGGGACTAGCGGGAGAAAGGAGACCCAGTACTTC	CASSFLAGTSGRKETQYF
TRBV5-1	TRBJ2-3	TRBD1	.	TGCGCCAGCAGCTTAGGCGGACAGGGCGGCACAGATACGCAGTATTTT	CASSLGGQGGTDTQYF
TRBV6-6	TRBJ1-1	.	many	TGTGCCAGCAGGGACAACACTGAAGCTTTCTTT	CASRDNTEAFF
TRBV27	TRBJ2-7	.	.	TGTGCCAGCAGTTTAGGGGACGAGCAGTACTTC	CASSLGDEQYF
TRBV3-1	TRBJ1-4	.	few	TGTGCCAGCAGCCAAGAAGGGGCGAGTAATGAAAAACTGTTTTTT	CASSQEGASNEKLFF
TRBV29-1	TRBJ2-7	TRBD1	few	TGCAGCGTTGGAGGTGGGACAGGGAGCTCCTACGAGCAGTACTTC	CSVGGGTGSSYEQYF
TRBV5-6	TRBJ1-1	TRBD1	many	TGTGCCAGCAGCTTGGGTCAGGGGGCCACTGAAGCTTTCTTT	CASSLGQGATEAFF
TRBV6-5	TRBJ2-1	.	few	TGTGCCAGCAGTTACTCCCTCACCGATGAGCAGTTCTTC	CASSYSLTDEQFF
TRBV19	TRBJ2-1	.	.	TGTGCCAGTAGTCCGAGTTGGCGCCCTAGCTCCTACAATGAGCAGTTCTTC	CASSPSWRPSSYNEQFF
TRBV24-1	TRBJ1-5	TRBD1	.	TGTGCCACCAGTGATTTGGTACAGGGGGCTGGTGGTCAGCCCCAGCATTTT	CATSDLVQGAGGQPQHF
TRBV21-1	TRBJ1-5	.	many	TGTGCCAGCAGCAAAGAGGGACGATATCCCCCCATATACAATCAGCCCCAGCATTTT	CASSKEGRYPPIYNQPQHF
TRBV18	TRBJ1-2	TRBD1	few	TGTGCCAGCTCACCGGGACAGGGGTTGGGCTATGGCTACACCTTC	CASSPGQGLGYGYTF
TRBV7-2	TRBJ2-5	TRBD2	.	TGTGCCAGCAGCAAGACTAGCGGGAAAGAGACCCAGTACTTC	CASSKTSGKETQYF
TRBV19	TRBJ2-7	TRBD2	.	TGTGCCAGTACCCCCCGAGCGGGATACTACGAGCAGTACTTC	CASTPRAGYYEQYF
TRBV29-1	TRBJ2-2	.	few	TGCAGCGTTCGACAGGTGCGGGACACCGGGGAGCTGTTTTTT	CSVRQVRDTGELFF
TRBV7-9	TRBJ2-2	TRBD2	.	TGTGCCAGCAGACGGGAACTAGCGGAGGGCGGGGAGCTGTTTTTT	CASRRELAEGGELFF
TRBV15	TRBJ2-1	.	.	TGTGCCACCAGCAGAGATGCTGAGGCAGGGAGACCCTACAATGAGCAGTTCTTC	CATSRDAEAGRPYNEQFF
TRBV20-1	TRBJ1-6	.	few	TGCAGTGCTAGGCGGCCCGGGACCAAATTCCGGAGTAATTCACCCCTCCACTTT	CSARRPGTKFRSNSPLHF
TRBV20-1	TRBJ1-2	.	.	TGCAGTGCTAGAGATTTGAAGGGAGTATTGGACTACACCTTC	CSARDLKGVLDYTF
TRBV7-9	TRBJ2-5	.	.	TGTGCCAGCAGCTCCCCGACAGGTCCCGAGACCCAGTACTTC	CASSSPTGPETQYF
TRBV29-1	TRBJ2-3	.	.	TGCAGCGTGATACAGGGACCGACAGATACGCAGTATTTT	CSVIQGPTDTQYF